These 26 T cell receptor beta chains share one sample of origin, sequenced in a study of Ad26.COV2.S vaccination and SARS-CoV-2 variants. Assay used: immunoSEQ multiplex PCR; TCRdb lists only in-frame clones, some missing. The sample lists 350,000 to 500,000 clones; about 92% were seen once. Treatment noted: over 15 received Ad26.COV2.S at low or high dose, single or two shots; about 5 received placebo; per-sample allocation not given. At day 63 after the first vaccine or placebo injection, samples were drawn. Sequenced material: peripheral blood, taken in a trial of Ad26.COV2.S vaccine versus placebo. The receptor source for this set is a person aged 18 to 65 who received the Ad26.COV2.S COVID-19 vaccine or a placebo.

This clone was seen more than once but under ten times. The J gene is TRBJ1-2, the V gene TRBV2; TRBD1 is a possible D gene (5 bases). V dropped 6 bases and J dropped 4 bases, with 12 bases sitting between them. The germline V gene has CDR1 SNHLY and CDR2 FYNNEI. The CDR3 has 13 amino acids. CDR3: CASSPDSLYGYTF. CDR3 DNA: TGTGCCAGCAGCCCTGACAGCCTCTATGGCTACACCTTC.

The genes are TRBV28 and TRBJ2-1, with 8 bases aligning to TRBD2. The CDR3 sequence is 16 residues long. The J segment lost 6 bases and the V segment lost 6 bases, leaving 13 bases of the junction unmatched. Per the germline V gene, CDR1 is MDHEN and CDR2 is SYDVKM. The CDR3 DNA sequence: TGTGCCAGCAGATACGGGGGGGGGACGTTCTCCAATGAGCAGTTCTTC. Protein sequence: CASRYGGGTFSNEQFF.

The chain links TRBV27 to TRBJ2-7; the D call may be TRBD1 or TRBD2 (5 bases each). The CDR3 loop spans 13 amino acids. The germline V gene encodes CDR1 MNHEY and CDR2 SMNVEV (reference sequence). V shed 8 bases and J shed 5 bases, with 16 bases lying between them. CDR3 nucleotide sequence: TGTGCCAGCGTCGATGGGGGTGGCAACGAGCAGTACTTC. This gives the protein CASVDGGGNEQYF.

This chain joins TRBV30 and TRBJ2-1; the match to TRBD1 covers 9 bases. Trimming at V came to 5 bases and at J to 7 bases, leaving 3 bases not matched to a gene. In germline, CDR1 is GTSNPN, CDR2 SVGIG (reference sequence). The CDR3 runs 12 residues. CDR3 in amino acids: CAWSTGGNEQFF. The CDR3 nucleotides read TGTGCCTGGTCGACAGGGGGGAATGAGCAGTTCTTC.

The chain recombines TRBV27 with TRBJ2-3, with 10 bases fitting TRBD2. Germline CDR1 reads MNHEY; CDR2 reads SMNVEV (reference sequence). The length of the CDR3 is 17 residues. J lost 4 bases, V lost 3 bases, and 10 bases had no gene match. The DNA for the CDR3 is TGTGCCAGCAGTTTTGGTAGGGCTAGCGGGAGATCAGATACGCAGTATTTT. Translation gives CASSFGRASGRSDTQYF.

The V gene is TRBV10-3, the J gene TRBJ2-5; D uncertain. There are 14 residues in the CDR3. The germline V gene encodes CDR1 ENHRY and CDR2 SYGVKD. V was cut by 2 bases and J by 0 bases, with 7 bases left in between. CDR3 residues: CAISEVADQETQYF. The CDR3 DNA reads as TGTGCCATCAGTGAGGTGGCTGACCAAGAGACCCAGTACTTC.

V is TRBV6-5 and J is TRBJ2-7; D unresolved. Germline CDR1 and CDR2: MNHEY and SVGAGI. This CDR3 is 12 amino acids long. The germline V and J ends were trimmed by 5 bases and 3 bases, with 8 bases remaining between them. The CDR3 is CASSREGYEQYF. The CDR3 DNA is TGTGCCAGCAGTCGAGAAGGCTACGAGCAGTACTTC.

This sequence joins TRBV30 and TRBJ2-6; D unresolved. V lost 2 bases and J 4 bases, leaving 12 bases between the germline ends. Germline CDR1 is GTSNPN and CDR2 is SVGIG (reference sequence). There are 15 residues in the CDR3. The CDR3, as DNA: TGTGCCTGGAGTCCTACAGTTGACGGGGCCAACGTCCTGACTTTC. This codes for CAWSPTVDGANVLTF.

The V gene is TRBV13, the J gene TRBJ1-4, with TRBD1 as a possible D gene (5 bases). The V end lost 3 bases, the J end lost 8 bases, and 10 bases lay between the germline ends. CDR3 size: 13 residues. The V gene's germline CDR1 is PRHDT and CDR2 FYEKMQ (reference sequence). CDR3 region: CASSLRGWEKLFF. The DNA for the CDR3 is TGTGCCAGCAGCTTGAGGGGATGGGAAAAACTGTTTTTT.

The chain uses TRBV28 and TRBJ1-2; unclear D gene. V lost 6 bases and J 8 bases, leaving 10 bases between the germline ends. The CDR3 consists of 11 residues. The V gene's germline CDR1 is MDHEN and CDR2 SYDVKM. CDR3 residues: CASSPGGGYTF. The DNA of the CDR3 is TGTGCCAGCAGCCCCGGTGGAGGCTACACCTTC.

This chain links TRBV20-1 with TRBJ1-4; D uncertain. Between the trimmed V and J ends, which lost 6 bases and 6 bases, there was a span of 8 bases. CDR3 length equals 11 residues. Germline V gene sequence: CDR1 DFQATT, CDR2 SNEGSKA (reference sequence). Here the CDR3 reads CSAQRDEKLFF. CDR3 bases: TGCAGTGCCCAGAGGGATGAAAAACTGTTTTTT.

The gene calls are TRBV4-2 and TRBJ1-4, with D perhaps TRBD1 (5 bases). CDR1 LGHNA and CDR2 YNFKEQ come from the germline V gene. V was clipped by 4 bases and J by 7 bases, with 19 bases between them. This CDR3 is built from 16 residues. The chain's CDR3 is CASSPKGGEGSEKLFF. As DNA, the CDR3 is TGTGCCAGCAGCCCGAAAGGCGGGGAGGGGAGTGAAAAACTGTTTTTT.

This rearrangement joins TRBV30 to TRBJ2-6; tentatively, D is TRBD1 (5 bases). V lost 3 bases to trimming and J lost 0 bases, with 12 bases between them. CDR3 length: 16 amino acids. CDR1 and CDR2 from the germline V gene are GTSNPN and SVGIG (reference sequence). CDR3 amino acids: CAWRSPDSSGANVLTF. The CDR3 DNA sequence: TGTGCCTGGAGGAGCCCCGACAGCTCTGGGGCCAACGTCCTGACTTTC.

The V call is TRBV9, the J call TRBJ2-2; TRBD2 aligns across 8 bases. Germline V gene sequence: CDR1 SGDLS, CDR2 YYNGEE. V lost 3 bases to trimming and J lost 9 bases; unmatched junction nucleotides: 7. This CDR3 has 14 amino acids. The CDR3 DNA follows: TGTGCCAGCAGCGCCCCCCGGGGGGGTAGGGAGCTGTTTTTT. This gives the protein CASSAPRGGRELFF.

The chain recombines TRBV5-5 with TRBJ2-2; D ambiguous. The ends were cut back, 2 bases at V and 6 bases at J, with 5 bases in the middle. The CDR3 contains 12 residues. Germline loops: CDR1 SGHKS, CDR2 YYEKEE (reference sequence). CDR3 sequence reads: CASSLGPGELFF. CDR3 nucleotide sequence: TGTGCCAGCAGCTTAGGTCCCGGGGAGCTGTTTTTT. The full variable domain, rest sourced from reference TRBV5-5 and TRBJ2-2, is DAGVTQSPTHLIKTRGQQVTLRCSPISGHKSVSWYQQVLGQGPQFIFQYYEKEERGRGNFPDRFSARQFPNYSSELNVNALLLGDSALYLCASSLGPGELFFGEGSRLTVL.

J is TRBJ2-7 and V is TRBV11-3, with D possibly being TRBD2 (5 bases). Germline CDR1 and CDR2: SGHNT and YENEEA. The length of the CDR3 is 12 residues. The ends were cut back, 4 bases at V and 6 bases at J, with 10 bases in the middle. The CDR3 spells CASSYGLGEQYF. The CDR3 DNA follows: TGTGCCAGCAGCTACGGACTCGGCGAGCAGTACTTC. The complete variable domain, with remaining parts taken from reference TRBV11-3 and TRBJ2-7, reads EAGVVQSPRYKIIEKKQPVAFWCNPISGHNTLYWYLQNLGQGPELLIRYENEEAVDDSQLPKDRFSAERLKGVDSTLKIQPAELGDSAVYLCASSYGLGEQYFGPGTRLTVT.

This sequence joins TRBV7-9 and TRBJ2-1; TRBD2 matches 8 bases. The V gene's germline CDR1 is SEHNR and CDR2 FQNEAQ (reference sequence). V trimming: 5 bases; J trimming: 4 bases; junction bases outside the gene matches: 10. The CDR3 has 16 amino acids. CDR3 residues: CASSHGGAGSYNEQFF. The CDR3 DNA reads TGTGCCAGCAGCCACGGGGGGGCGGGAAGTTACAATGAGCAGTTCTTC.

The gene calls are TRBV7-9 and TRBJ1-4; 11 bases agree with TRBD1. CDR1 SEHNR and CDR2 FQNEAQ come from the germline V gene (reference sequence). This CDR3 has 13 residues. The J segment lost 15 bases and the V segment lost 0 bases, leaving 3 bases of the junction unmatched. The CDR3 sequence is CASSLAQGQGVFF. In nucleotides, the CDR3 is TGTGCCAGCAGCTTAGCGCAGGGACAGGGGGTGTTTTTT.

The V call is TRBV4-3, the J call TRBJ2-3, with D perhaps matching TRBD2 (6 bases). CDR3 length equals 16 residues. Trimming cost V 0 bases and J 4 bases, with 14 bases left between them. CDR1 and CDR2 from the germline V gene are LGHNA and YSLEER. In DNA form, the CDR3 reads TGCGCCAGCAGCCAAGAATGGGGGGAACTCCCAGATACGCAGTATTTT. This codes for CASSQEWGELPDTQYF.

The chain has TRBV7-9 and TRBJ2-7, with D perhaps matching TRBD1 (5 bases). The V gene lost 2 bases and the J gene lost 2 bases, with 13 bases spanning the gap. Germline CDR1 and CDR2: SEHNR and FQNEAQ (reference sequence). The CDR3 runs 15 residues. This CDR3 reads CASSLSWQGTYEQYF. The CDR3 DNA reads TGTGCCAGCAGCTTATCCTGGCAGGGCACCTACGAGCAGTACTTC. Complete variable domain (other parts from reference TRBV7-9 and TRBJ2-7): DTGVSQNPRHKITKRGQNVTFRCDPISEHNRLYWYRQTLGQGPEFLTYFQNEAQLEKSRLLSDRFSAERPKGSFSTLEIQRTEQGDSAMYLCASSLSWQGTYEQYFGPGTRLTVT.

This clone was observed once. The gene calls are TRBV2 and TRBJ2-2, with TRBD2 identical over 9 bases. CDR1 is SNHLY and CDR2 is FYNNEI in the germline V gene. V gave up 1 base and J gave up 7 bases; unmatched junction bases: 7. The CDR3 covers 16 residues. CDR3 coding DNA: TGTGCCAGCAGTGAAGAGGGCGGGAGGGCCCTCGGGGAGCTGTTTTTT. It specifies CASSEEGGRALGELFF.

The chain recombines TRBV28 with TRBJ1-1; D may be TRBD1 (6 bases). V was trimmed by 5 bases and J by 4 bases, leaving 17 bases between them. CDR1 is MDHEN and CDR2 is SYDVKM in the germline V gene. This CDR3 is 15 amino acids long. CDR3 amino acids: CASSVFGGAITEAFF. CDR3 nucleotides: TGTGCCAGCAGTGTCTTTGGGGGCGCAATCACTGAAGCTTTCTTT.

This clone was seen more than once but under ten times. The CDR3 DNA reads as TGTGCCAGCAGGGGACAGGTAGCTGAAGCTTTCTTT. Its protein product is CASRGQVAEAFF. The chain is built from TRBV2 and TRBJ1-1; 8 bases match TRBD1. The germline CDR1 and CDR2 sequences are SNHLY and FYNNEI. CDR3 length equals 12 residues. V lost 6 bases and J lost 6; bases outside the gene matches: 3. The full variable domain, with the rest looked up from reference TRBV2 and TRBJ1-1, is EPEVTQTPSHQVTQMGQEVILRCVPISNHLYFYWYRQILGQKVEFLVSFYNNEISEKSEIFDDQFSVERPDGSNFTLKIRSTKLEDSAMYFCASRGQVAEAFFGQGTRLTVV.

CDR3 coding DNA: TGTGCCAGCAGTGGACCGGGGACAGGGAAGTACGAGCAGTACTTC. Its protein is CASSGPGTGKYEQYF. V and J are TRBV6-2 or TRBV6-3 and TRBJ2-7; 9 bases line up with TRBD1. The V gene end was trimmed by 5 bases and the J gene end by 4 bases; junction bases not matched to a gene: 9. The CDR3 length is 15 residues. Germline V gene lookup returns CDR1 MNHEY and CDR2 SVGEGT.

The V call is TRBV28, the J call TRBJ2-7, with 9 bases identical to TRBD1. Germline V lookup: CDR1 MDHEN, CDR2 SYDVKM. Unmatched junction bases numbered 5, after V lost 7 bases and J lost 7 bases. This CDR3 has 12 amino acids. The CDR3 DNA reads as TGTGCCAGCAACAACAGGGGGCAGGAGCAGTACTTC. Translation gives CASNNRGQEQYF.

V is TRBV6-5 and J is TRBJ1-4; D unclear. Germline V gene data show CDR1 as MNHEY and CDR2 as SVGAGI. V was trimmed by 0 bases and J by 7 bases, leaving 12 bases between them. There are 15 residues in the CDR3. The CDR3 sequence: CASSYSRAVVEKLFF. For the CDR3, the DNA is TGTGCCAGCAGTTACTCGAGGGCAGTGGTTGAAAAACTGTTTTTT.